A single sample gave rise to the 13 T cell receptor beta chains below, sequenced in a study of T cell responses to AZD1222 COVID-19 vaccine. Sequencing was performed with immunoSEQ multiplex PCR; in TCRdb, only in-frame clones are kept and a portion is missing. The sample contains more than 95,000 clones, around 88% of which appear only once. The sequencing here drew on peripheral blood, taken 28 days after the second AZD1222 dose. These TCRs come from an adult who received the AZD1222 COVID-19 vaccine.

The chain employs TRBV3-1 (or the pseudogene TRBV3-2) and TRBJ2-3, with D unresolved. Trimming pared 0 bases from V and 4 bases from J, leaving 8 bases between. Germline loops: CDR1 LGHDT, CDR2 YNNKEL (reference sequence). This CDR3 has 14 amino acids. In DNA, the CDR3 is TGTGCCAGCAGCCAAGAAGTGGCCGCAGATACGCAGTATTTT. Translation: CASSQEVAADTQYF.

The CDR3 region has the DNA TGCGCCAGCAGATACACCGGGACCCCCTCCAATGAGCAGTTCTTC. This translates into CASRYTGTPSNEQFF. The genes are TRBV5-1 and TRBJ2-1; D is possibly TRBD1 or TRBD2 (5 bases each). Germline-derived CDR1 and CDR2 are SGHRS and YFSETQ. CDR3 size: 15 residues. V lost 5 bases to trimming and J lost 6 bases, with 18 bases between them.

This clone was counted a single time. This chain links TRBV11-3 with TRBJ1-4; no reliable D call. V was trimmed by 1 base and J by 7 bases, leaving 13 bases between them. The CDR3 contains 15 residues. Per the germline V gene, CDR1 is SGHNT and CDR2 is YENEEA. CDR3 protein: CASSLGGQRGEKLFF. As DNA, the CDR3 is TGTGCCAGCAGCTTAGGAGGTCAGCGGGGTGAAAAACTGTTTTTT.

This chain uses TRBV28 with TRBJ2-2; no firm D call. Trimming took off 3 bases at V and 3 bases at J, with 8 bases between the two ends. CDR1 is MDHEN and CDR2 is SYDVKM in the germline V gene. This CDR3 is 14 amino acids long. CDR3 region: CASSFYADTGELFF. Written as DNA, the CDR3 is TGTGCCAGCAGTTTCTACGCGGACACCGGGGAGCTGTTTTTT.

This chain uses TRBV12-3 or TRBV12-4 with TRBJ1-2; 7 nucleotides agree with TRBD1. The V gene end was trimmed by 7 bases and the J gene end by 6 bases; junction bases not matched to a gene: 8. The CDR3 totals 13 residues. The CDR3 region is CASNYRGGNGYTF. For the CDR3, the DNA is TGTGCCAGCAACTACAGGGGCGGGAATGGCTACACCTTC.

V gene TRBV4-2 combines with J gene TRBJ2-3; either TRBD1 or TRBD2 may supply D (6 bases each). The V end lost 0 bases, the J end lost 4 bases, and 11 bases lay between the germline ends. Germline CDR1 is LGHNA and CDR2 is YNFKEQ. The CDR3 sequence is 15 residues long. Written as DNA, the CDR3 is TGTGCCAGCAGCCAAGATTTCGGGGGCGCAGATACGCAGTATTTT. Residues: CASSQDFGGADTQYF.

V and J are TRBV3-1 (or the pseudogene TRBV3-2) and TRBJ2-7, with D perhaps TRBD1 or TRBD2 (5 bases each). This CDR3 has 15 residues. The germline V gene encodes CDR1 LGHDT and CDR2 YNNKEL (reference sequence). Trimming pared 0 bases from V and 3 bases from J, leaving 12 bases between. CDR3 bases: TGTGCCAGCAGCCAAGATCTTCGGGGCAGCTACGAGCAGTACTTC. It codes for CASSQDLRGSYEQYF.

V is TRBV18 and J is TRBJ2-1; D remains unclear. V gave up 5 bases and J gave up 4 bases, with 9 bases separating them. The CDR3 has 13 amino acids. The germline V gene has CDR1 KGHSH and CDR2 LQKENI. CDR3 nucleotide sequence: TGTGCCAGCTCATTACGTCTGTACAATGAGCAGTTCTTC. Translated: CASSLRLYNEQFF. The whole variable domain, remainder taken from reference TRBV18 and TRBJ2-1, is NAGVMQNPRHLVRRRGQEARLRCSPMKGHSHVYWYRQLPEEGLKFMVYLQKENIIDESGMPKERFSAEFPKEGPSILRIQQVVRGDSAAYFCASSLRLYNEQFFGPGTRLTVL.

The chain joins TRBV14 to TRBJ1-6, with D perhaps TRBD1 (5 bases). Germline lookup yields CDR1 SGHDN and CDR2 FVKESK. This CDR3 is 18 amino acids long. V lost 2 bases, J lost 5 bases, and 19 bases lay in between. The CDR3 protein is CASSQFGRSGLNNSPLHF. CDR3 in DNA: TGTGCCAGCAGCCAATTCGGCCGGTCAGGGCTTAATAATTCACCCCTCCACTTT.

This clone was recorded once. The chain joins TRBV6-5 to TRBJ2-2, with 8 bases matching TRBD1. The CDR3 sequence is 14 residues long. V was pared by 6 bases and J by 1 base, with 1 base of the junction left unmatched. Germline CDR1 MNHEY, CDR2 SVGAGI. The CDR3 spells CASRTGGNTGELFF. In DNA, the CDR3 is TGTGCCAGCAGAACAGGGGGGAACACCGGGGAGCTGTTTTTT.

The genes are TRBV11-3 and TRBJ2-3; possible D gene TRBD2, 5 bases. The CDR3 sequence is 15 residues long. Per germline, CDR1 SGHNT and CDR2 YENEEA. The V and J ends lost 5 bases and 4 bases respectively, with 16 bases between them. CDR3 DNA sequence: TGTGCCAGCAGCCAAGGCTCTGCGGGCCCAGATACGCAGTATTTT. Translation gives CASSQGSAGPDTQYF.

The chain combines TRBV19 with TRBJ2-1; D unclear. The germline CDR1 and CDR2 sequences are LNHDA and SQIVND (reference sequence). The CDR3 totals 11 residues. V lost 9 bases and J 3 bases, leaving 6 bases between the germline ends. The CDR3 coding sequence is TGTGCCAGCAGTTTCTACAATGAGCAGTTCTTC. Encoded protein: CASSFYNEQFF.

The V gene is TRBV27, the J gene TRBJ2-1; 10 bases map to TRBD1. The CDR3 contains 16 residues. V lost 3 bases to trimming and J lost 2 bases; unmatched junction nucleotides: 4. Per the germline V gene, CDR1 is MNHEY and CDR2 is SMNVEV (reference sequence). The CDR3 region is CASSFPTGGAYNEQFF. For the CDR3, the DNA is TGTGCCAGCAGTTTCCCGACAGGGGGCGCCTACAATGAGCAGTTCTTC.